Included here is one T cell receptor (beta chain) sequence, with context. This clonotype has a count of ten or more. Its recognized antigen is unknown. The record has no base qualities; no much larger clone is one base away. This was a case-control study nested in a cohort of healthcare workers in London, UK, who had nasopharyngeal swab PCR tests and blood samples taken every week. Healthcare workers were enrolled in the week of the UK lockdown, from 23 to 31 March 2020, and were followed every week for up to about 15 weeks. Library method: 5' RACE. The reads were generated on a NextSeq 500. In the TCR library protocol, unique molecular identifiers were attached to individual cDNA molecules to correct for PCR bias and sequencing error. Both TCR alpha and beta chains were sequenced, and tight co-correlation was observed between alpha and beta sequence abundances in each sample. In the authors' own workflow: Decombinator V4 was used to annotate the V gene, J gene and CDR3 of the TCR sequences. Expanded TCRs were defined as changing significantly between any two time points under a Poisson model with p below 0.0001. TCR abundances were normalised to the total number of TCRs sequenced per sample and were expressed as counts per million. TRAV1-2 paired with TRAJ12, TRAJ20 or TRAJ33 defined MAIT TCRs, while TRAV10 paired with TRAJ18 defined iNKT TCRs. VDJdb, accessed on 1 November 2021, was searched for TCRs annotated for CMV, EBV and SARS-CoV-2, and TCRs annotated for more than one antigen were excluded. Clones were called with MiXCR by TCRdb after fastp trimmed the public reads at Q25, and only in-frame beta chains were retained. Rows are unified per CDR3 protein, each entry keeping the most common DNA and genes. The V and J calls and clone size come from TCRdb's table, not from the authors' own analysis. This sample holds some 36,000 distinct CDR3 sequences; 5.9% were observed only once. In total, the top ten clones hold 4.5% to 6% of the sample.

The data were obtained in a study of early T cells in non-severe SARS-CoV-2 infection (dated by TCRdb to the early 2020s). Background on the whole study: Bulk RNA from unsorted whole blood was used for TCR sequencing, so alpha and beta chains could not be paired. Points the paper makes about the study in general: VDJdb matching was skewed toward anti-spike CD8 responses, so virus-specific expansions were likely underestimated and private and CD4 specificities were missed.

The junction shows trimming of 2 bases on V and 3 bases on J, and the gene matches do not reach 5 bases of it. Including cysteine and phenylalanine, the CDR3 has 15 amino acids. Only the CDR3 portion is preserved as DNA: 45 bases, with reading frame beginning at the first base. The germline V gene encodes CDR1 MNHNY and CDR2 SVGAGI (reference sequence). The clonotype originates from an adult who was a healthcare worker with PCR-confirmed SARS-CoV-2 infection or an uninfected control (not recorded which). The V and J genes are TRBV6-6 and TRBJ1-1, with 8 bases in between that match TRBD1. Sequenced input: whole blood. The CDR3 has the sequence CASSYVDRGDTEAFF. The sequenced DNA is TGTGCCAGCAGTTACGTCGACAGGGGCGACACTGAAGCTTTCTTT.